Listed below are T cell receptor beta chains from one sample, sequenced in a study of blood T cells in healthy people across ages. TCRdb redid the calling of the 5' RACE reads with MiXCR, one entry per CDR3 protein. The sample records 1.5 million to 2 million distinct CDR3 sequences, roughly 52% being singletons. The sequencing sample was made of blood. These receptors all stem from a woman aged 40 to 50 in good health. CDR3s include the opening cysteine and the closing phenylalanine or tryptophan. The D gene is left open where the match is weak. Where a row states a size, it is once, few, many or the class of an expanded clone; other rows omit it.

d_gene	j_gene	abundance	v_gene	CDR3aa	CDR3nt
TRBD1	TRBJ2-7	.	TRBV10-3	CAIGLPGQGSYEQYF	TGTGCCATCGGGCTACCGGGACAGGGTTCCTACGAGCAGTACTTC
.	TRBJ1-5	.	TRBV7-2	CASSALRLQPQHF	TGTGCCAGCAGCGCCCTTCGGCTTCAGCCCCAGCATTTT
.	TRBJ2-4	few	TRBV4-1	CASSQDLLIQYF	TGCGCCAGCAGCCAAGATCTACTCATTCAGTACTTC
TRBD1	TRBJ2-1	.	TRBV27	CASAPGTGGPNEQFF	TGTGCCAGCGCCCCCGGGACAGGGGGCCCTAATGAGCAGTTCTTC
.	TRBJ2-1	.	TRBV7-8	CASSLLTLGSYNEQFF	TGTGCCAGCAGCCTCCTGACACTGGGCTCCTACAATGAGCAGTTCTTC
TRBD1	TRBJ2-5	.	TRBV2	CASRQGAYERYF	TGTGCCAGCAGACAGGGGGCTTACGAGCGGTACTTC
TRBD1	TRBJ2-7	.	TRBV19	CASSSGRGLGEQYF	TGTGCCAGTAGTAGTGGCAGGGGGCTGGGCGAGCAGTACTTC
TRBD1	TRBJ2-7	.	TRBV29-1	CSVEDNRGLGEQYF	TGCAGCGTTGAAGATAACAGGGGGTTGGGCGAGCAGTACTTC
.	TRBJ2-2	once	TRBV27	CASRTGHFLAGELFF	TGTGCCAGCAGAACGGGACATTTTCTGGCCGGGGAGCTGTTTTTT
TRBD1	TRBJ2-3	few	TRBV20-1	CSARAGTGFTDTQYF	TGCAGTGCTAGAGCCGGGACAGGGTTCACAGATACGCAGTATTTT
.	TRBJ2-7	few	TRBV27	CATSLLQGRNEQYF	TGTGCCACATCATTACTTCAGGGGCGCAACGAGCAGTACTTC
.	TRBJ2-1	.	TRBV29-1	CSVEDAQKTNNEQFF	TGCAGCGTTGAAGATGCCCAGAAGACAAACAATGAGCAGTTCTTC
.	TRBJ2-4	few	TRBV4-3	CASSQGPRGPKNIQYF	TGCGCCAGCAGCCAAGGACCCAGGGGCCCTAAAAACATTCAGTACTTC
.	TRBJ2-1	.	TRBV14	CASSQIVAGEQFF	TGTGCCAGCAGCCAAATCGTGGCGGGTGAGCAGTTCTTC
TRBD1	TRBJ1-4	.	TRBV12-3/TRBV12-4	CASSYPGTGFEKLFF	TGTGCCAGCAGCTATCCCGGGACAGGGTTTGAAAAACTGTTTTTT
.	TRBJ2-3	few	TRBV29-1	CSVVPDTQYF	TGCAGCGTTGTCCCAGATACGCAGTATTTT
TRBD1	TRBJ1-2	.	TRBV9	CASSVATLGGRGREGYTF	TGTGCCAGCAGCGTAGCTACTCTCGGAGGGAGGGGGCGTGAAGGCTACACCTTC
.	TRBJ2-5	.	TRBV12-3/TRBV12-4	CASSLSGEEETQYF	TGTGCCAGCAGTTTAAGCGGAGAAGAGGAGACCCAGTACTTC
TRBD1	TRBJ1-5	.	TRBV2	CASRGTGGINQPQHF	TGTGCCAGCAGAGGGACAGGGGGGATCAATCAGCCCCAGCATTTT